These 7 T cell receptor beta chains were all obtained from the same sample, sequenced in a study of T cells after yellow fever vaccination. TCRdb reanalysed the 5' RACE reads using MiXCR and keeps one entry per CDR3 protein. In the table there are about 340,000 distinct CDR3 sequences, around 12% of which are singletons. Material: CD4+ T cells sorted from PBMCs, obtained 15 days after the yellow fever booster vaccination. Receptor source: a man aged 18 to 30 who received the YFV17D yellow fever vaccine.

There are many counts of this clonotype. This chain uses TRBV3-1 with TRBJ2-5; D uncertain. The CDR3 has 14 residues. V shed 0 bases and J shed 5 bases, with 10 bases lying between them. Germline V gene sequence: CDR1 LGHDT, CDR2 YNNKEL (reference sequence). This CDR3 is CASSQDIMIETQYF. CDR3 bases: TGTGCCAGCAGCCAAGATATCATGATCGAGACCCAGTACTTC.

V gene TRBV3-1 combines with J gene TRBJ2-7; D might be TRBD2 (6 bases). The ends were cut back, 6 bases at V and 5 bases at J, with 17 bases in the middle. Germline V lookup: CDR1 LGHDT, CDR2 YNNKEL (reference sequence). CDR3 length: 14 residues. The CDR3 protein is CASSLSRGYDEQYF. The CDR3 nucleotides are TGTGCCAGCAGTCTCAGTCGGGGGTACGACGAGCAGTACTTC.

This clonotype has a handful of counts. V is TRBV27 and J is TRBJ2-5; weak D call: TRBD1 (6 bases). Germline values: CDR1 MNHEY, CDR2 SMNVEV (reference sequence). V lost 6 bases to trimming and J lost 5 bases, with 19 bases between them. The CDR3 is 15 amino acids. Here the CDR3 DNA reads TGTGCCAGCAGCCGCAGGGGTATAGTTCGGGAGACCCAGTACTTC. It translates to CASSRRGIVRETQYF.

This clonotype was observed a few times. This sequence joins TRBV12-3 or TRBV12-4 and TRBJ2-7; D may match TRBD1 or TRBD2 (5 bases each). The CDR3 consists of 11 residues. V was clipped by 10 bases and J by 4 bases, with 11 bases between them. The CDR3 DNA sequence: TGTGCCACCAGGGAGTTTTACGAGCAGTACGTC. Protein: CATREFYEQYV.

This rearrangement joins TRBV7-9 to TRBJ1-5; D not certain. This CDR3 has 14 amino acids. Germline V gene data show CDR1 as SEHNR and CDR2 as FQNEAQ (reference sequence). V dropped 3 bases and J dropped 7 bases, with 13 bases sitting between them. CDR3 protein: CASSLPGVGQPQHF. In DNA form, the CDR3 reads TGTGCCAGCAGCTTGCCCGGGGTGGGCCAGCCCCAGCATTTT.

The chain carries TRBV7-8 and TRBJ2-1; TRBD1 matches 9 bases. Germline V gene sequence: CDR1 SGHVS, CDR2 FQNEAQ. CDR3 length: 15 amino acids. The V and J ends lost 6 bases and 4 bases, in that order; junction bases with no gene match: 7. CDR3 protein: CASRTGGIRYNEQFF. CDR3 DNA: TGTGCCAGCAGGACAGGGGGGATCCGTTACAATGAGCAGTTCTTC.

The chain couples TRBV5-1 to TRBJ1-4; D gene ambiguous. The CDR3 extends over 15 amino acids. Trimming took 4 bases from V and 7 from J, leaving 17 bases between them. From germline, CDR1 is SGHRS and CDR2 YFSETQ. This CDR3 is CASSPLRQRGEKLFF. DNA of the CDR3: TGCGCCAGCAGCCCTCTCCGCCAGAGAGGTGAAAAACTGTTTTTT. Looking up the rest from reference TRBV5-1 and TRBJ1-4 gives the full variable domain: KAGVTQTPRYLIKTRGQQVTLSCSPISGHRSVSWYQQTPGQGLQFLFEYFSETQRNKGNFPGRFSGRQFSNSRSEMNVSTLELGDSALYLCASSPLRQRGEKLFFGSGTQLSVL.